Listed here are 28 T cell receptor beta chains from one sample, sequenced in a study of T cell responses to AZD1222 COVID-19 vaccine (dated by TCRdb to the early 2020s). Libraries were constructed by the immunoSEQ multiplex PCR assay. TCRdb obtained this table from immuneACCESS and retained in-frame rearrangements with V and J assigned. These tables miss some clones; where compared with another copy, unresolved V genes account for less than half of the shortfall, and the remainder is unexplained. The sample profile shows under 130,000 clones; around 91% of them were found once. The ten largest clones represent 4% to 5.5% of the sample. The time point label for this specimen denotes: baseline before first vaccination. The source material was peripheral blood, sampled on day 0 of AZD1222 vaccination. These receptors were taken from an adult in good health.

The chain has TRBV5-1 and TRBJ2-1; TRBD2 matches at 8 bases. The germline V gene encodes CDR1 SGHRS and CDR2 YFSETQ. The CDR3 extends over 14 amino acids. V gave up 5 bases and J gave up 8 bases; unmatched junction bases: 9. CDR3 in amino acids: CASRLAGPRDEQFF. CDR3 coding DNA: TGCGCCAGCAGGTTAGCGGGGCCTAGGGATGAGCAGTTCTTC.

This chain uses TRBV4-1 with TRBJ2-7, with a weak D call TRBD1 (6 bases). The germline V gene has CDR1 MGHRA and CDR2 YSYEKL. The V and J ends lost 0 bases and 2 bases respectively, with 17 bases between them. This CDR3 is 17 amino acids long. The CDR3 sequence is CASSQDRGDRIPYEQYF. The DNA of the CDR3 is TGCGCCAGCAGCCAAGATCGGGGAGACAGGATCCCCTACGAGCAGTACTTC.

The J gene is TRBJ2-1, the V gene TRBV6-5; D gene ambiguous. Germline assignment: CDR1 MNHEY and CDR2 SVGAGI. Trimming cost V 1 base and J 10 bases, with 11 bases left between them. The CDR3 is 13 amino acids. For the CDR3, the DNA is TGTGCCAGCAGTTACTTGGCCGGTGGGGAGCAGTTCTTC. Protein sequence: CASSYLAGGEQFF.

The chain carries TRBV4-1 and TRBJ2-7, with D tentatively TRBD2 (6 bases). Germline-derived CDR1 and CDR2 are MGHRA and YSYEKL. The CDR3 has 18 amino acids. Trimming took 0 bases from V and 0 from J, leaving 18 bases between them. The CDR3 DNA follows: TGCGCCAGCAGCCAAGAAAAGGGGTACGGGGGAAGCTCCTACGAGCAGTACTTC. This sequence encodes CASSQEKGYGGSSYEQYF.

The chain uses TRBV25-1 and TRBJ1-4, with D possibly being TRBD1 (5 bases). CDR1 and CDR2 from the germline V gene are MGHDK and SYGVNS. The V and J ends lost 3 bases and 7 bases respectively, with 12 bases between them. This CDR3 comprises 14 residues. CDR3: CASSEVGDSEKLFF. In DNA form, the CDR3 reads TGTGCCAGCAGTGAGGTGGGGGATAGTGAAAAACTGTTTTTT. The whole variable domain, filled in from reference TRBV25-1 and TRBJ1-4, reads EADIYQTPRYLVIGTGKKITLECSQTMGHDKMYWYQQDPGMELHLIHYSYGVNSTEKGDLSSESTVSRIRTEHFPLTLESARPSHTSQYLCASSEVGDSEKLFFGSGTQLSVL.

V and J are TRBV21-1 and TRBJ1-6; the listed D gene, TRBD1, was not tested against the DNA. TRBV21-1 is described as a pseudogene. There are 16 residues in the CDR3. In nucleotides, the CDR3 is TGTGCCAGCAGCCCGTGGGCGAGTAGGTCGGTCTCACCCCTCCACTTT. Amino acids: CASSPWASRSVSPLHF.

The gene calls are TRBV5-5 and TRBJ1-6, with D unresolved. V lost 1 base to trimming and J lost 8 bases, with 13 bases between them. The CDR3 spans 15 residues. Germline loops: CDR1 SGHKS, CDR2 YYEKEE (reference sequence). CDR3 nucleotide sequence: TGTGCCAGCAGCTTGTATTTGGGCGAGGATTCACCCCTCCACTTT. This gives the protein CASSLYLGEDSPLHF.

The CDR3 is CASSQGGTGSQETQYF. CDR3 bases: TGCGCCAGCAGCCAAGGGGGGACAGGGAGCCAAGAGACCCAGTACTTC. V and J are TRBV4-1 and TRBJ2-5; TRBD1 matches at 9 bases. There are 16 residues in the CDR3. Germline lookup yields CDR1 MGHRA and CDR2 YSYEKL. V lost 1 base to trimming and J lost 1 base; unmatched junction nucleotides: 4.

The CDR3: CASSITRGNQPQHF. The CDR3 DNA sequence: TGTGCCAGCTCAATAACCAGGGGCAATCAGCCCCAGCATTTT. This chain links TRBV18 with TRBJ1-5; D perhaps matches TRBD1 (5 bases). The CDR3 length is 14 residues. The germline V and J ends were trimmed by 5 bases and 2 bases, with 10 bases remaining between them. The germline gives CDR1 KGHSH, CDR2 LQKENI.

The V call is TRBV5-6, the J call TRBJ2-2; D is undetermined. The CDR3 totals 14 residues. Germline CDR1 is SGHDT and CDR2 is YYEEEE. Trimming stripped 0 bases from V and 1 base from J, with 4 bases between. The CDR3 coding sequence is TGTGCCAGCAGCTTGGACAGGAACACCGGGGAGCTGTTTTTT. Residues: CASSLDRNTGELFF.

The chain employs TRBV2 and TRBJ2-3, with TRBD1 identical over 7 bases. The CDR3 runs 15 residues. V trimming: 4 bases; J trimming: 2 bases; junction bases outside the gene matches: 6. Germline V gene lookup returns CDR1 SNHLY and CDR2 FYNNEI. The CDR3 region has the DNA TGTGCCAGCAGTGTCGGACAGGCCCTCACAGATACGCAGTATTTT. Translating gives CASSVGQALTDTQYF.

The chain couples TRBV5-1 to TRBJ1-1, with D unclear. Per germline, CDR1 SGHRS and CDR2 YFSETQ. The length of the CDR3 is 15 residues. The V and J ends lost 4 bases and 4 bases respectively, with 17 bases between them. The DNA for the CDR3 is TGCGCCAGCAGCGTCGGACGAGGGATTTCCACTGAAGCTTTCTTT. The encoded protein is CASSVGRGISTEAFF.

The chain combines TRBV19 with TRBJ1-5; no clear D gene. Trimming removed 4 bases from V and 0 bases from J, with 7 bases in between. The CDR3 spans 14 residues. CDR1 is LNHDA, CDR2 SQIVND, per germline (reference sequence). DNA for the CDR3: TGTGCCAGTAGTACACTAAATAGCAATCAGCCCCAGCATTTT. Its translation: CASSTLNSNQPQHF. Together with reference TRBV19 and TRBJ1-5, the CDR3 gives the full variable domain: DGGITQSPKYLFRKEGQNVTLSCEQNLNHDAMYWYRQDPGQGLRLIYYSQIVNDFQKGDIAEGYSVSREKKESFPLTVTSAQKNPTAFYLCASSTLNSNQPQHFGDGTRLSIL.

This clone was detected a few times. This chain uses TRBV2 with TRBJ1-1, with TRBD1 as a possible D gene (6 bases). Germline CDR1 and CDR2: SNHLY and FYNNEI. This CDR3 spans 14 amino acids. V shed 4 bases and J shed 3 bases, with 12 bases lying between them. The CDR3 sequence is CASSVGGRYTEAFF. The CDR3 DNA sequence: TGTGCCAGCAGTGTGGGGGGGCGGTACACTGAAGCTTTCTTT.

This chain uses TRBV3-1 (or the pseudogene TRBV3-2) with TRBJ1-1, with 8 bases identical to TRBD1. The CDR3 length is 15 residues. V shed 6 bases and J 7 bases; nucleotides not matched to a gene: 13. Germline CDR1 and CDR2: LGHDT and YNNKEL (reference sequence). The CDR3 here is CASRKVTGDSREAFF. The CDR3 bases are TGTGCCAGCAGAAAAGTGACAGGGGATTCTCGTGAAGCTTTCTTT.

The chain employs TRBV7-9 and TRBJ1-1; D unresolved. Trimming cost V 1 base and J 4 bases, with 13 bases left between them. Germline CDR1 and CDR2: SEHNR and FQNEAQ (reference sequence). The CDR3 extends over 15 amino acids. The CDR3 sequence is CASSLEVRRGTEAFF. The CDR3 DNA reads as TGTGCCAGCAGCTTAGAAGTCAGACGGGGCACTGAAGCTTTCTTT.

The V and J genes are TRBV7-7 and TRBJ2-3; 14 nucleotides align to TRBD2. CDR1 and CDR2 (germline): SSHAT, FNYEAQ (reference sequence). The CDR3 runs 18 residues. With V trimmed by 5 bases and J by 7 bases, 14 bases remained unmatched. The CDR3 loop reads CASSQRTRTSGGMHTQYF. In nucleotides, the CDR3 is TGTGCCAGCAGCCAACGAACCCGGACTAGCGGGGGGATGCATACGCAGTATTTT.

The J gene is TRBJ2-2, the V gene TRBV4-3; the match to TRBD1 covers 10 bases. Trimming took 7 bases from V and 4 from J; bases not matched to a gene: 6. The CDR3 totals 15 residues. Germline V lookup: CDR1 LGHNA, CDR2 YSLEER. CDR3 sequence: CASKTGTGATGELFF. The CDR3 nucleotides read TGCGCCAGCAAAACCGGGACAGGGGCCACCGGGGAGCTGTTTTTT.

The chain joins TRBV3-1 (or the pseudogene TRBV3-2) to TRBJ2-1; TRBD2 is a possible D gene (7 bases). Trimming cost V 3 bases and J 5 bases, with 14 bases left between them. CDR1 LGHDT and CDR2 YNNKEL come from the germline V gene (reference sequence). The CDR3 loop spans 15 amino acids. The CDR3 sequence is CASSHRGAGDNEQFF. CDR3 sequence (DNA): TGTGCCAGCAGCCACCGGGGGGCTGGCGACAATGAGCAGTTCTTC.

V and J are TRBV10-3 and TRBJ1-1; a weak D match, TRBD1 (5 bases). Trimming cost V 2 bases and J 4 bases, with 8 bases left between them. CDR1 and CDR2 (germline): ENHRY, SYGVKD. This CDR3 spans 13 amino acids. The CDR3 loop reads CAISETGITEAFF. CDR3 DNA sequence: TGTGCCATCAGTGAGACAGGTATCACTGAAGCTTTCTTT.

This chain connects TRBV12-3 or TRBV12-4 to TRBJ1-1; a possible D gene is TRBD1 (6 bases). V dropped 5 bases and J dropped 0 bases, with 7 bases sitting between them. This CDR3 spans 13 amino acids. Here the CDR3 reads CASSGQMNTEAFF. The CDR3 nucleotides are TGTGCCAGCAGTGGACAGATGAACACTGAAGCTTTCTTT.

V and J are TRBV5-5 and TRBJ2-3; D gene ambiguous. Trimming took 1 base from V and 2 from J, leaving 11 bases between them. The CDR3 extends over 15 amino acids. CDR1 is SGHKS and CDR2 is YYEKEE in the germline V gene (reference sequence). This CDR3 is CASSLRGPNTDTQYF. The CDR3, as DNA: TGTGCCAGCAGCTTGCGTGGCCCAAACACAGATACGCAGTATTTT.

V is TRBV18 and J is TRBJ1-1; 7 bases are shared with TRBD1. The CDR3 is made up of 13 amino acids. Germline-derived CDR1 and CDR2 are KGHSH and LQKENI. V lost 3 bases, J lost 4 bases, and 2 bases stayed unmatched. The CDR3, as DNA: TGTGCCAGCTCACCGGGACAGTTCACTGAAGCTTTCTTT. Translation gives CASSPGQFTEAFF.

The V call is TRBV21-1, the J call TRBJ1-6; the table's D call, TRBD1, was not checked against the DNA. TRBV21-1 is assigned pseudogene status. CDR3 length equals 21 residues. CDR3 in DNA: TGTGCCAGCAGCAAAGCGCTTAGGGACAGGGGTTCTAGCTCCTATAATTCACCCCTCCACTTT. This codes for CASSKALRDRGSSSYNSPLHF.

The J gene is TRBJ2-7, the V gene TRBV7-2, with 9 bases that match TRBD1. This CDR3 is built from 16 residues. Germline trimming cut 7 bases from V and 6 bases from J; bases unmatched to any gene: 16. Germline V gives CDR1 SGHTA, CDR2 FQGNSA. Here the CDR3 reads CASTPRVWDRAREQYF. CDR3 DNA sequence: TGTGCCAGCACCCCGCGCGTGTGGGACAGGGCTCGCGAGCAGTACTTC.

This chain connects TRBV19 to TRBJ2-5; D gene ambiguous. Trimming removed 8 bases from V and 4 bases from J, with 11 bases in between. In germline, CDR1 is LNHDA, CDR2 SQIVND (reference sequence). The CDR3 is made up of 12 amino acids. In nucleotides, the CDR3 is TGTGCCAGTGGAAGGGCTTTAGAGACCCAGTACTTC. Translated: CASGRALETQYF.

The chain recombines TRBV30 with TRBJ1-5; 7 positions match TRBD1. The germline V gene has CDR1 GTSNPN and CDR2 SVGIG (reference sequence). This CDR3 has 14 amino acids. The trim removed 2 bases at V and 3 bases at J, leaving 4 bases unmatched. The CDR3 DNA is TGTGCCTGGAGTACAGGGGCCCTCAATCAGCCCCAGCATTTT. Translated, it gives CAWSTGALNQPQHF.

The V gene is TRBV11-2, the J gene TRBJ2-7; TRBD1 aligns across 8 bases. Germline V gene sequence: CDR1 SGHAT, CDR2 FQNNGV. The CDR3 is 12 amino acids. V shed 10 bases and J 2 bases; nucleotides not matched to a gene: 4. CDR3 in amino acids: CATRGQAYEQYF. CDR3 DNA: TGTGCCACTCGGGGACAGGCCTACGAGCAGTACTTC.